What follows are 28 T cell receptor beta chains derived from one specimen sequenced in a study of CXCR3-negative and CXCR3-positive naive CD8 T cells. All TRB cDNA libraries came from 5' RACE performed with UMI labels. TCRdb processed the 5' RACE reads again and assigns one entry to each CDR3 protein, with no DNA. The sample is made up of about 40,000 distinct CDR3 sequences, and the top ten hold around 1.9% of it. The sample comprised naive CXCR3- CD8+ T cells from blood. The subset denotes: CD45RO-CCR7+CD27+CD95- naive CD8+ T cells lacking CXCR3 (TNR3-). These receptors came from a human donor in good health. Some clones in this sample may be carry-over from other donors' samples.

This chain connects TRBV6-5 to TRBJ1-5; TCRdb's D call of TRBD1 is untestable without DNA. The CDR3 runs 15 residues. From germline, CDR1 is MNHEY and CDR2 SVGAGI. CDR3 in amino acids: CASRESGASNQPQHF.

J is TRBJ2-7 and V is TRBV29-1; TCRdb reports TRBD1, a call that lacks DNA to check it against. The CDR3 runs to 12 residues. The germline gives CDR1 SQVTM, CDR2 ANQGSEA. CDR3 loop: CSAGTGDYEQYF.

The chain combines TRBV6-6 with TRBJ2-7; TCRdb selects TRBD1, and the lack of DNA leaves this call unchecked. CDR1 and CDR2 from the germline V gene are MNHNY and SVGAGI (reference sequence). This CDR3 contains 15 residues. The CDR3 is CASSFTGTGTLGQYF.

This chain links TRBV7-9 with TRBJ2-2. From germline, CDR1 is SEHNR and CDR2 FQNEAQ (reference sequence). This CDR3 has 14 amino acids. This CDR3 reads CASTSDLNTGELFF.

The gene calls are TRBV11-2 and TRBJ2-3. CDR3 length equals 17 residues. The germline V gene encodes CDR1 SGHAT and CDR2 FQNNGV. CDR3 sequence reads: CASSLDTADFSTDTQYF.

This chain joins TRBV29-1 and TRBJ2-1. From germline, CDR1 is SQVTM and CDR2 ANQGSEA. CDR3 length: 11 amino acids. This chain's CDR3 is CSVEEGNEQFF.

The chain employs TRBV29-1 and TRBJ1-2; TCRdb gives TRBD1 as the D gene, but with no DNA this cannot be confirmed. Germline loops: CDR1 SQVTM, CDR2 ANQGSEA. The CDR3 has 14 residues. The CDR3 is CSVLSAGNPSGYTF.

This chain joins TRBV7-8 and TRBJ1-1. CDR3 length: 15 amino acids. CDR1 and CDR2 (germline): SGHVS, FQNEAQ. The CDR3 is CASSLGARSNTEAFF.

The V call is TRBV19, the J call TRBJ2-1; without DNA, the TCRdb call of TRBD1 cannot be checked. The CDR3 totals 14 residues. Germline assignment: CDR1 LNHDA and CDR2 SQIVND (reference sequence). This CDR3 is CASSMRDRVSEQFF.

This clonotype registers medium-sized by frequency. V is TRBV25-1 and J is TRBJ2-7; TCRdb names TRBD1, which stays unverified in the absence of DNA. The CDR3 runs 15 residues. Germline loops: CDR1 MGHDK, CDR2 SYGVNS. The CDR3 spells CASLDFPRQGLEQYF.

By frequency, this clonotype registers medium-sized. The chain uses TRBV4-1 and TRBJ2-7; the D gene TCRdb calls, TRBD2, cannot be checked with no DNA. The CDR3 totals 14 residues. Per the germline V gene, CDR1 is MGHRA and CDR2 is YSYEKL. This chain's CDR3 is CASSQGGGVDEQYF.

V gene TRBV6-5 combines with J gene TRBJ2-5; the D gene TCRdb calls, TRBD1, cannot be checked with no DNA. Germline assignment: CDR1 MNHEY and CDR2 SVGAGI. The CDR3 runs to 16 residues. The CDR3 reads CASSYSRGAPKETQYF.

The chain couples TRBV7-3 to TRBJ2-1; no DNA is available, so the TRBD1 call from TCRdb remains unchecked. This CDR3 is 12 amino acids long. Germline V gives CDR1 SGHTA, CDR2 FQGTGA. The CDR3 loop reads CASSFRGNEQFF.

The V gene is TRBV11-2, the J gene TRBJ2-7; TCRdb designates TRBD1, a call that cannot be tested without DNA. The CDR3 consists of 15 residues. Looked up from germline, CDR1 is SGHAT and CDR2 is FQNNGV. CDR3 in amino acids: CASSPPLRGGYEQYF.

J is TRBJ1-1 and V is TRBV29-1. CDR1 and CDR2 (germline): SQVTM, ANQGSEA. The CDR3 is 14 amino acids. The CDR3 spells CSVEDDGRETEAFF.

This clonotype is called medium-sized based on its frequency. The chain combines TRBV4-3 with TRBJ1-2. The CDR3 has 14 residues. The germline CDR1 and CDR2 sequences are LGHNA and YSLEER. CDR3 region: CASSQERYNYGYTF.

This sequence joins TRBV12-3 or TRBV12-4 and TRBJ2-3; TCRdb picks TRBD1, but there is no DNA to check that call. The CDR3 totals 14 residues. The CDR3 sequence is CASSFRGSTDTQYF.

The chain links TRBV20-1 to TRBJ2-7. The V gene's germline CDR1 is DFQATT and CDR2 SNEGSKA (reference sequence). This CDR3 has 11 residues. The CDR3 sequence is CSAREDYEQYF.

The rearrangement links TRBV29-1 to TRBJ2-7; TCRdb designates TRBD1, a call that cannot be tested without DNA. The CDR3 consists of 13 residues. Germline CDR1 reads SQVTM; CDR2 reads ANQGSEA. The CDR3: CSVGGQGIYEQYF.

The chain carries TRBV6-2 or TRBV6-3 and TRBJ2-7; TCRdb reports TRBD1, a call that lacks DNA to check it against. This CDR3 has 12 residues. The germline gives CDR1 MNHEY, CDR2 SVGEGT. CDR3 residues: CASTRGVYEQYF.

This chain connects TRBV4-3 to TRBJ2-1; the TCRdb D gene call, TRBD2, has no DNA to confirm it. Germline assignment: CDR1 LGHNA and CDR2 YSLEER. The CDR3 loop spans 16 amino acids. This CDR3 is CASSQDWTSGDDEQLF.

The chain employs TRBV6-5 and TRBJ1-3. The CDR3 sequence is 13 residues long. Germline CDR1 and CDR2: MNHEY and SVGAGI. CDR3 sequence: CATQGAGGNTIYF.

J is TRBJ2-1 and V is TRBV6-2 or TRBV6-3; there is no DNA to check the TCRdb D call of TRBD1. The length of the CDR3 is 13 residues. Germline loops: CDR1 MNHEY, CDR2 SVGEGT. CDR3 in amino acids: CASRGQTYNEQFF.

The rearrangement uses TRBV11-2 and TRBJ2-1; as DNA is missing, the TRBD1 call by TCRdb cannot be tested. Germline CDR1 is SGHAT and CDR2 is FQNNGV. CDR3 length: 15 residues. The CDR3 loop reads CASSFGRGLYNEQFF.

This chain joins TRBV28 and TRBJ1-3; the D gene TCRdb calls, TRBD1, cannot be checked with no DNA. Germline CDR1 is MDHEN and CDR2 is SYDVKM. The CDR3 covers 13 residues. CDR3: CATRDSTGNTIYF. Complete variable domain (other parts from reference TRBV28 and TRBJ1-3): DVKVTQSSRYLVKRTGEKVFLECVQDMDHENMFWYRQDPGLGLRLIYFSYDVKMKEKGDIPEGYSVSREKKERFSLILESASTNQTSMYLCATRDSTGNTIYFGEGSWLTVV.

The rearrangement links TRBV7-6 to TRBJ2-4; TCRdb reports TRBD2, a call that lacks DNA to check it against. Germline V gene data show CDR1 as SGHVS and CDR2 as FNYEAQ. This CDR3 has 16 amino acids. The CDR3 loop reads CASTLDRGGPKNIQYF. Drawing the rest from reference TRBV7-6 and TRBJ2-4, the complete variable domain is GAGVSQSPRYKVTKRGQDVALRCDPISGHVSLYWYRQALGQGPEFLTYFNYEAQQDKSGLPNDRFSAERPEGSISTLTIQRTEQRDSAMYRCASTLDRGGPKNIQYFGAGTRLSVL.

The V gene is TRBV7-9, the J gene TRBJ1-2; the D call of TRBD1 rests on TCRdb alone, since no DNA is present to check it. The CDR3 runs to 13 residues. Germline V gene sequence: CDR1 SEHNR, CDR2 FQNEAQ (reference sequence). The CDR3 region is CASSSPVNYGYTF.

The V gene is TRBV21-1, the J gene TRBJ2-1; as DNA is missing, the TRBD2 call by TCRdb cannot be tested. TRBV21-1 counts as a pseudogene. CDR3 length: 17 amino acids. The CDR3 region is CASSKPRLAGDYNEQFF.